A single sample is the source of the 27 T cell receptor beta chains below, sequenced in a study of early T cells in non-severe SARS-CoV-2 infection (dated by TCRdb to about 2021). The library was made by 5' RACE. TCRdb shows the sequencer as NextSeq 500. TCRdb took the public reads, trimmed them with fastp at Q25, ran MiXCR for clone calling and kept in-frame beta chains. All rows with the same CDR3 protein become a single entry with the most common DNA and genes. Counted in this sample were around 99,000 distinct CDR3 sequences; over 15% of them appeared once. 5.1% of the sample is in the top ten clones. The sample was whole blood, taken at baseline. The origin of the receptors is an adult who was a healthcare worker with PCR-confirmed SARS-CoV-2 infection or an uninfected control (not recorded which).

This clonotype was seen at least ten times. V usage is TRBV11-2 and J usage is TRBJ2-7; 7 bases fit TRBD2. Losses at the gene ends were 5 bases for V and 1 base for J; bases not matched to a gene: 8. The CDR3 sequence is 15 residues long. Per the germline V gene, CDR1 is SGHAT and CDR2 is FQNNGV. CDR3 coding DNA: TGTGCCAGCAGCGTCCACCTAGCGGCGTCCTACGAGCAGTACTTC. It is translated as CASSVHLAASYEQYF.

V usage is TRBV3-1 and J usage is TRBJ2-7, with D unclear. Trimming pared 6 bases from V and 2 bases from J, leaving 14 bases between. The CDR3 is 14 amino acids. CDR1 and CDR2 from the germline V gene are LGHDT and YNNKEL (reference sequence). CDR3 amino acids: CASSPASKPYEQYF. The CDR3 nucleotides are TGTGCCAGCAGTCCTGCTAGTAAACCCTACGAGCAGTACTTC.

On this clonotype itself: A much larger clone differs from this one at a single base, so this may be a read error. CDR3 residues: CAIAGVVSNEQFF. The CDR3 coding sequence is TGTGCCATTGCCGGCGTGGTGAGCAATGAGCAGTTCTTC. The chain recombines TRBV10-3 with TRBJ2-1; D remains ambiguous. V was trimmed by 9 bases and J by 6 bases, leaving 15 bases between them. The CDR3 is made up of 13 amino acids. The V gene's germline CDR1 is ENHRY and CDR2 SYGVKD.

The chain carries TRBV12-3 or TRBV12-4 and TRBJ2-1; 8 nucleotides align to TRBD2. V shed 7 bases and J 4 bases; nucleotides not matched to a gene: 12. This CDR3 is 16 amino acids long. The CDR3 is CASILTGGPMYNEQFF. The DNA for the CDR3 is TGTGCCAGCATCTTAACGGGAGGGCCGATGTACAATGAGCAGTTCTTC.

Ten or more counts support this clonotype. The genes are TRBV20-1 and TRBJ2-7, with 9 nucleotides matching TRBD1. The ends lost 6 bases at V and 5 bases at J; junction bases unmatched: 11. This CDR3 is 14 amino acids long. Germline-derived CDR1 and CDR2 are DFQATT and SNEGSKA (reference sequence). The CDR3 sequence: CSATTGGIVHEQYF. CDR3 nucleotides: TGCAGTGCAACGACAGGGGGAATCGTTCACGAGCAGTACTTC.

The chain carries TRBV20-1 and TRBJ2-1, with 10 nucleotides matching TRBD2. V was clipped by 6 bases and J by 3 bases; unmatched bases: 2. CDR3 size: 13 residues. Germline V lookup: CDR1 DFQATT, CDR2 SNEGSKA (reference sequence). The CDR3 loop is CSAGTSDYNEQFF. CDR3 in DNA: TGCAGTGCCGGGACTAGCGACTACAATGAGCAGTTCTTC.

This rearrangement joins TRBV15 to TRBJ2-3; D is perhaps TRBD2 (6 bases). The V gene lost 6 bases and the J gene lost 0 bases, with 16 bases spanning the gap. CDR1 LNHNV and CDR2 YYDKDF come from the germline V gene (reference sequence). This CDR3 comprises 16 residues. The CDR3: CATSPGWGGSTDTQYF. The CDR3, as DNA: TGTGCCACCAGTCCAGGGTGGGGAGGCAGCACAGATACGCAGTATTTT. The variable domain in full, with the rest retrieved from reference TRBV15 and TRBJ2-3, is DAMVIQNPRYQVTQFGKPVTLSCSQTLNHNVMYWYQQKSSQAPKLLFHYYDKDFNNEADTPDNFQSRRPNTSFCFLDIRSPGLGDTAMYLCATSPGWGGSTDTQYFGPGTRLTVL.

This clonotype was seen only a few times. This sequence joins TRBV12-3 or TRBV12-4 and TRBJ2-5; 7 positions agree with TRBD2. J gave up 4 bases and V 6 bases, and 8 bases lay outside the gene matches. The CDR3 consists of 14 residues. CDR3 nucleotide sequence: TGTGCCAGCAGCCGCTTACTAGCGCCAGAGACCCAGTACTTC. Protein: CASSRLLAPETQYF.

This clonotype was detected only a few times. This sequence joins TRBV27 and TRBJ2-7; a possible D gene is TRBD1 (5 bases). V lost 0 bases to trimming and J lost 3 bases, with 12 bases between them. Germline V gene data show CDR1 as MNHEY and CDR2 as SMNVEV (reference sequence). The CDR3 covers 15 residues. The CDR3 here is CASSLSAGHLYEQYF. CDR3 sequence (DNA): TGTGCCAGCAGTTTATCGGCAGGGCACCTCTACGAGCAGTACTTC.

This clonotype was detected only a few times. This rearrangement joins TRBV5-1 to TRBJ1-5; D gene unclear. V was pared by 0 bases and J by 4 bases, with 5 bases between. The CDR3 contains 13 residues. Germline loops: CDR1 SGHRS, CDR2 YFSETQ. The chain's CDR3 is CASSLDLNQPQHF. Written as DNA, the CDR3 is TGCGCCAGCAGCTTGGATCTGAATCAGCCCCAGCATTTT.

The V and J genes are TRBV7-9 and TRBJ1-1; D gene uncertain. There are 15 residues in the CDR3. V was clipped by 5 bases and J by 3 bases, with 16 bases between them. In germline, CDR1 is SEHNR, CDR2 FQNEAQ (reference sequence). The CDR3 is CASSPDLGPHTEAFF. The CDR3 DNA reads TGTGCCAGCAGCCCAGATTTGGGCCCTCACACTGAAGCTTTCTTT.

This clonotype was counted only a few times. The chain is built from TRBV9 and TRBJ2-7, with D unclear. The germline V and J ends were trimmed by 4 bases and 0 bases, with 14 bases remaining between them. Germline V CDR1 and CDR2: SGDLS, YYNGEE. The CDR3 consists of 15 residues. This CDR3 reads CASSPKADSSYEQYF. In DNA form, the CDR3 reads TGTGCCAGCAGCCCCAAAGCAGACTCCTCCTACGAGCAGTACTTC.

A few counts support this clonotype. This rearrangement joins TRBV7-8 to TRBJ2-2; TRBD2 is a possible D gene (6 bases). V lost 11 bases, J lost 6 bases, and 10 bases lay in between. There are 11 residues in the CDR3. The germline V gene encodes CDR1 SGHVS and CDR2 FQNEAQ. The chain's CDR3 is CAGRESGELFF. Written as DNA, the CDR3 is TGTGCCGGACGGGAGTCCGGGGAGCTGTTTTTT.

This clonotype occurred a few times. The gene calls are TRBV19 and TRBJ2-5, with D unresolved. Germline-derived CDR1 and CDR2 are LNHDA and SQIVND (reference sequence). V was clipped by 0 bases and J by 4 bases, with 9 bases between them. The CDR3 has 14 amino acids. The CDR3 protein is CASSIDGSRETQYF. CDR3 DNA sequence: TGTGCCAGTAGTATAGATGGTAGCAGAGAGACCCAGTACTTC.

In its sample, this clonotype was seen a few times. This chain connects TRBV4-1 to TRBJ1-5; weak D call: TRBD1 (5 bases). The CDR3 covers 14 residues. The germline V and J ends were trimmed by 0 bases and 6 bases, with 9 bases remaining between them. Germline V lookup: CDR1 MGHRA, CDR2 YSYEKL. The CDR3 nucleotides are TGCGCCAGCAGCCAAGACAACCAGGGTCAGCCCCAGCATTTT. It specifies CASSQDNQGQPQHF.

This sequence joins TRBV5-1 and TRBJ2-7; 8 bases match TRBD1. Losses at the gene ends were 2 bases for V and 4 bases for J; bases not matched to a gene: 2. The germline gives CDR1 SGHRS, CDR2 YFSETQ. The CDR3 has 13 residues. The CDR3 nucleotides read TGCGCCAGCAGCTTTCGGACAGGGTACGAGCAGTACTTC. It yields the protein CASSFRTGYEQYF.

There are a few counts of this clonotype. V and J are TRBV5-1 and TRBJ2-1, with TRBD2 matching over 9 bases. This CDR3 has 15 residues. Trimming took 4 bases from V and 6 from J; bases not matched to a gene: 8. The V gene's germline CDR1 is SGHRS and CDR2 YFSETQ. CDR3 DNA sequence: TGCGCCAGCAGCCCGCTAGCGGGATCGGGCAATGAGCAGTTCTTC. Translating gives CASSPLAGSGNEQFF. Combining the CDR3 with reference TRBV5-1 and TRBJ2-1 gives the whole variable domain KAGVTQTPRYLIKTRGQQVTLSCSPISGHRSVSWYQQTPGQGLQFLFEYFSETQRNKGNFPGRFSGRQFSNSRSEMNVSTLELGDSALYLCASSPLAGSGNEQFFGPGTRLTVL.

This clonotype appeared a few times. The chain recombines TRBV20-1 with TRBJ2-7, with 12 bases identical to TRBD2. Losses at the gene ends were 1 base for V and 2 bases for J; bases not matched to a gene: 0. CDR3 size: 14 residues. CDR1 is DFQATT and CDR2 is SNEGSKA in the germline V gene (reference sequence). CDR3 region: CSARASGRAYEQYF. CDR3 bases: TGCAGTGCTAGAGCTAGCGGGAGGGCCTACGAGCAGTACTTC.

In its sample, this clonotype was seen many times. The chain links TRBV25-1 to TRBJ2-7, with D maybe TRBD2 (5 bases). The CDR3 has 19 residues. From germline, CDR1 is MGHDK and CDR2 SYGVNS. V was clipped by 7 bases and J by 2 bases, with 30 bases between them. The CDR3 sequence: CASICVQSGKCMEAYEQYF. DNA for the CDR3: TGTGCCAGCATATGTGTGCAATCCGGAAAGTGCATGGAGGCCTACGAGCAGTACTTC.

This clonotype was seen more than once but under ten times. The genes are TRBV10-1 and TRBJ2-5; D gene uncertain. This CDR3 is built from 13 residues. V was clipped by 4 bases and J by 3 bases, with 9 bases between them. Germline lookup yields CDR1 WNHNN and CDR2 SYGVQD (reference sequence). In DNA, the CDR3 is TGCGCCAGCAGTGTTCTACCCAAAGAGACCCAGTACTTC. Translated: CASSVLPKETQYF.

The chain employs TRBV18 and TRBJ1-1; D is possibly TRBD1 (5 bases). The CDR3 is 13 amino acids. V lost 0 bases, J lost 3 bases, and 5 bases lay in between. Germline V gene lookup returns CDR1 KGHSH and CDR2 LQKENI. The CDR3 nucleotides read TGTGCCAGCTCACCACCGGGGGACACTGAAGCTTTCTTT. It codes for CASSPPGDTEAFF.

This clonotype was found many times. This chain joins TRBV10-1 and TRBJ1-5, with TRBD1 identical over 11 bases. J was trimmed by 4 bases and V by 6 bases; bases with no gene match: 5. The CDR3 totals 15 residues. From germline, CDR1 is WNHNN and CDR2 SYGVQD (reference sequence). This chain's CDR3 is CASREGQGGNQPQHF. The CDR3 bases are TGCGCCAGCAGGGAGGGACAGGGGGGGAATCAGCCCCAGCATTTT.

In its sample, this clonotype was seen many times. This chain joins TRBV29-1 and TRBJ2-1, with D perhaps TRBD1 or TRBD2 (6 bases each). The germline V and J ends were trimmed by 7 bases and 4 bases, with 17 bases remaining between them. Germline values: CDR1 SQVTM, CDR2 ANQGSEA. The CDR3 contains 14 residues. The CDR3 spells CSGQGTEGYNEQFF. The DNA for the CDR3 is TGCAGCGGGCAGGGGACGGAGGGGTACAATGAGCAGTTCTTC.

This clonotype was detected only a few times. J is TRBJ2-1 and V is TRBV7-6; D gene unclear. This CDR3 has 15 amino acids. V was shortened by 2 bases and J by 4 bases, with 12 bases between the two germline ends. Per germline, CDR1 SGHVS and CDR2 FNYEAQ. The DNA of the CDR3 is TGTGCCAGCAGCTTACTGGGAATCGGGTACAATGAGCAGTTCTTC. Protein product: CASSLLGIGYNEQFF.

On this clonotype: The CDR3 carries no conserved terminal phenylalanine or tryptophan, so it likely arises from a read error. The chain uses TRBV28 and TRBJ2-3, with a tentative D call TRBD2 (6 bases). Germline CDR1 and CDR2: MDHEN and SYDVKM. The CDR3 runs to 15 residues. Trimming cost V 3 bases and J 2 bases, with 12 bases left between them. The DNA of the CDR3 is TGTGCCAGCAGTTTTCTGATAGCGGCCACAGATACGCAGTATTCT. This sequence encodes CASSFLIAATDTQYS.

The chain couples TRBV10-3 to TRBJ2-6, with a possible D match to TRBD2 (5 bases). The CDR3 has 15 amino acids. Looked up from germline, CDR1 is ENHRY and CDR2 is SYGVKD. V lost 4 bases and J 5 bases, leaving 12 bases between the germline ends. The CDR3 is CAISGRAGRANVLTF. In DNA, the CDR3 is TGTGCCATCAGTGGGCGGGCTGGTCGGGCCAACGTCCTGACTTTC.

This clonotype was recorded many times. CDR3 nucleotides: TGTGCCAGCAGTTTGTTGGGGGGTGCATATGGCTACACCTTC. Translated, it gives CASSLLGGAYGYTF. The chain uses TRBV28 and TRBJ1-2, with D possibly matching TRBD1 (5 bases). The germline gives CDR1 MDHEN, CDR2 SYDVKM. The CDR3 runs 14 residues. V was shortened by 3 bases and J by 5 bases, with 13 bases between the two germline ends.